Reported below is one TCR beta chain. This clone was seen only a few times. No antigen is known for it. One base away there is no much larger clone; base qualities are not given. The data are from a study of STAT3 mutations in large granular lymphocyte leukemia (dated by TCRdb to between 2019 and 2020). About the full investigation: About half of the T-LGLL patients who underwent longitudinal sequencing carried canonical activating STAT3 mutations. One or more immunosuppressive therapy regimens were given to more than half of T-LGLL patients, and hematologic response was seen in under 50% of the treated patients. To reconstruct clonal hierarchy and dynamics, serial deep sequencing of TCRbeta CDR3 and STAT3 was performed in patients with T-cell large granular lymphocyte leukemia. From an initial cohort of 200 to 250 LGL patients, roughly 17 representative T-LGLL cases were chosen for longitudinal sequencing of TCRbeta and STAT3. A couple of patients with natural killer LGL leukemia were also sequenced longitudinally as controls within the study. Patients were sequenced at around 4 time points on average, with the number of samplings per patient ranging from 2 to 8.

Trimming takes 4 bases off V and 7 bases off J; junction bases not matched to a gene: 5. Measured from the cysteine to the phenylalanine, the CDR3 is 14 residues long. Here the CDR3 DNA is all that survives: 42 bases in frame from base 1. CDR1 and CDR2 are read off the germline V gene as SGHRS and YFSETQ. The same DNA, extracted from blood mononuclear cells, served for both TCR sequencing and STAT3 sequencing. Overall study results and their limits: TCR clonotype switching after therapy was seen in about 35% of the 18 patients, with all newly emerging clones being STAT3 wild type. Several patients had a dominant TCR clone burden greater than the STAT3 mutant burden, which suggests that the STAT3 mutation arose secondarily within a clone that had already expanded. All T-LGLL patients had at least one immunodominant TCRbeta clonotype, and roughly half had multiple immunodominant subclonotypes. Linking therapy response to changes in TCR clonal burden was complicated by variable intervals between samplings and by differing treatment regimens. Because no samples were available when a clone first appeared, clonal expansion was inferred from samplings taken at other points. Because codominant clonotypes persisted in some patients, a small but highly pathogenic clone may have been missed.

TCRbeta libraries were sequenced on an Illumina MiSeq, averaging roughly 41,000 productive templates per sample. The immunoSEQ assay, which uses multiplex PCR amplification, was used to generate TCRbeta CDR3 libraries. The authors' pipeline ran thus. Following a previously defined approach, repertoire diversity was calculated, and values close to 0 point to extremely monoclonal samples. Entries here come from immuneACCESS through TCRdb and include only in-frame sequences with V and J called. Some clones fail to appear in such tables; in the studies checked, an unresolved V gene covers under half of the shortfall, and the cause of the remainder is unknown. Clone size and V and J calls were adopted from that table, with D and trimming inferred from the DNA. A total of 5,000 or so clones appear in this sample, 70% to 85% of them only once. The ten most abundant clones make up 40% to 55% of the sample.

The V and J genes are TRBV5-1 and TRBJ1-6; 7 bases in the junction line up with TRBD1. Sequenced sample: PBMCs. The TCR originated in a human donor with T large granular lymphocyte leukemia. Some clones in this sample may be carry-over from other donors' samples. CDR3 sequence: CASSAGQENSPLHF. In nucleotides, the sequence is TGCGCCAGCAGCGCTGGACAGGAGAATTCACCCCTCCACTTT.